Each of the 22 T cell receptor beta chains below was sequenced from the same sample in a study of metastatic and nonmetastatic thyroid tumors. Treatment of any kind had been given to no patient before thyroid surgery. TCRdb re-called the PCR reads through MiXCR. The sample lists some 8,400 clones, 31% occurring once. The sequenced sample was tumor tissue. The receptors derive from a female donor with papillary thyroid cancer or a benign thyroid nodule (not recorded which). Some clones in this sample may be carry-over from other donors' samples.

There are a few counts of this clone. The V gene is TRBV12-3 or TRBV12-4, the J gene TRBJ1-3; TRBD1 matches 9 bases. With V trimmed by 7 bases and J by 2 bases, 6 bases remained unmatched. The CDR3 covers 15 residues. The CDR3 sequence is CASTIRDRAGNTIYF. Here the CDR3 DNA reads TGTGCCAGCACTATTCGGGACAGGGCTGGAAACACCATATATTTT.

This clone came up a few times. Written as DNA, the CDR3 is TGTGCCAGCAGTTACTCCGGGACGCCGTCCTACAATGAGCAGTTCTTC. Translated, it gives CASSYSGTPSYNEQFF. The rearrangement joins TRBV6-2 or TRBV6-3 to TRBJ2-1; D tentatively reads TRBD1 or TRBD2 (5 bases each). This CDR3 comprises 16 residues. The V end lost 0 bases, the J end lost 1 base, and 10 bases lay between the germline ends. Looked up from germline, CDR1 is MNHEY and CDR2 is SVGEGT.

This clone qualifies as medium-sized. The V gene is TRBV9, the J gene TRBJ2-7; the D gene is possibly TRBD1 (6 bases). This CDR3 has 16 amino acids. V lost 4 bases to trimming and J lost 1 base, with 18 bases between them. The germline V gene has CDR1 SGDLS and CDR2 YYNGEE. The CDR3 DNA sequence: TGTGCCAGCAGCCACGGACAGAGCCTAAATTCCTACGAGCAGTACTTC. This encodes CASSHGQSLNSYEQYF.

This clone was seen ten or more times. This sequence joins TRBV7-2 and TRBJ2-3; weak D call: TRBD1 (6 bases). The germline CDR1 and CDR2 sequences are SGHTA and FQGNSA. The CDR3 length is 14 residues. Trimming removed 2 bases at V and 6 bases at J, with 12 bases between. The CDR3 coding sequence is TGTGCCAGCAGCTTAACAGGGATGGGGGATACGCAGTATTTT. Translating gives CASSLTGMGDTQYF.

This clone was counted a few times. The chain recombines TRBV6-1 with TRBJ2-1; the D is unclear. Trimming pared 2 bases from V and 8 bases from J, leaving 10 bases between. This CDR3 has 13 residues. The germline V gene has CDR1 MNHNS and CDR2 SASEGT. CDR3: CASSEIGRDEQFF. In DNA form, the CDR3 reads TGTGCCAGCAGTGAAATAGGAAGGGATGAGCAGTTCTTC.

This clone was observed a handful of times. The rearrangement joins TRBV27 to TRBJ2-3; D may be TRBD1 (6 bases). Deletions cut 2 bases from V and 4 bases from J, with 7 bases between. Per the germline V gene, CDR1 is MNHEY and CDR2 is SMNVEV (reference sequence). The CDR3 loop spans 13 amino acids. The CDR3 protein is CASSLNRADTQYF. The CDR3 nucleotides read TGTGCCAGCAGTTTAAACAGGGCAGATACGCAGTATTTT.

V and J are TRBV25-1 and TRBJ1-1; weak D call: TRBD1 (6 bases). The germline V and J ends were trimmed by 11 bases and 8 bases, with 18 bases remaining between them. Germline V lookup: CDR1 MGHDK, CDR2 SYGVNS. CDR3 length: 12 residues. The CDR3 sequence: CACLGGKGEAFF. The CDR3 coding sequence is TGTGCCTGTCTAGGGGGTAAAGGCGAAGCTTTCTTT.

The chain is built from TRBV27 and TRBJ2-6; unclear D gene. Between the trimmed V and J ends, which lost 6 bases and 1 base, there was a span of 10 bases. Germline values: CDR1 MNHEY, CDR2 SMNVEV (reference sequence). This CDR3 comprises 15 residues. The CDR3 loop is CASRSTRSGANVLTF. In DNA, the CDR3 is TGTGCCAGCAGGTCTACCCGATCTGGGGCCAACGTCCTGACTTTC.

This clone has just a few counts. The V and J genes are TRBV7-9 and TRBJ2-7; 7 bases agree with TRBD2. The CDR3 is 12 amino acids. V gave up 4 bases and J gave up 6 bases; unmatched junction bases: 3. Germline CDR1 is SEHNR and CDR2 is FQNEAQ (reference sequence). In DNA, the CDR3 is TGTGCCAGCAGCTCGACGGGGGGCGAGCAGTACTTC. Its protein is CASSSTGGEQYF.

V gene TRBV6-2 or TRBV6-3 combines with J gene TRBJ2-1; D is unclear. This CDR3 is built from 14 residues. Deletions cut 6 bases from V and 5 bases from J, with 14 bases between. The germline V gene has CDR1 MNHEY and CDR2 SVGEGT. The CDR3 is CASSSYKGDNEQFF. The CDR3 coding sequence is TGTGCCAGCAGCTCCTATAAGGGCGACAATGAGCAGTTCTTC.

On this clone itself: At one of its ends the junction is not consistent with the germline gene, which may arise from a read error. The gene calls are TRBV20-1 and TRBJ1-2; D call uncertain. Germline V gene lookup returns CDR1 DFQATT and CDR2 SNEGSKA (reference sequence). The CDR3 length is 12 residues. The CDR3 DNA reads TGCAGTGCTAGAGATGAGGGCCACCCTCTCCACTTC. Translation gives CSARDEGHPLHF.

This clone was detected a few times. J is TRBJ2-2 and V is TRBV25-1, with a weak D call TRBD2 (6 bases). Trimming cost V 8 bases and J 0 bases, with 31 bases left between them. Germline V gene sequence: CDR1 MGHDK, CDR2 SYGVNS. The CDR3 consists of 21 residues. The CDR3 bases are TGTGCCAGCCAGCCAGGTGATGCGGGGATGACTGCGATCGCGAACACCGGGGAGCTGTTTTTT. It yields the protein CASQPGDAGMTAIANTGELFF.

The rearrangement links TRBV5-5 to TRBJ1-2; 7 bases align to TRBD1. The CDR3 covers 12 residues. Germline V gives CDR1 SGHKS, CDR2 YYEKEE (reference sequence). Trimming cost V 3 bases and J 7 bases; bases outside gene matches: 3. This chain's CDR3 is CASSWTGRGYTF. Here the CDR3 DNA reads TGTGCCAGCAGCTGGACAGGCCGTGGCTACACCTTC.

By its share, this clone is medium-sized. V is TRBV20-1 and J is TRBJ1-2, with no clear D. The CDR3 extends over 15 amino acids. With 0 bases removed from V and 4 bases from J, the gap between germline ends came to 15 bases. Germline CDR1 is DFQATT and CDR2 is SNEGSKA (reference sequence). CDR3 nucleotide sequence: TGCAGTGCTAGAGATAGAGGGTCGGAACCCTATGGCTACACCTTC. This encodes CSARDRGSEPYGYTF.

The rearrangement joins TRBV19 to TRBJ2-7, with D tentatively TRBD1 (6 bases). The V end lost 1 base, the J end lost 3 bases, and 13 bases lay between the germline ends. Germline-derived CDR1 and CDR2 are LNHDA and SQIVND (reference sequence). The CDR3 consists of 15 residues. This CDR3 is CASSIAGDTYYEQYF. The CDR3, as DNA: TGTGCCAGTAGTATAGCTGGGGACACTTACTACGAGCAGTACTTC.

The CDR3 is CASSFVGLAGNEQFF. The CDR3 DNA reads as TGTGCCAGCAGCTTCGTAGGACTAGCAGGCAATGAGCAGTTCTTC. The chain is built from TRBV11-1 and TRBJ2-1, with TRBD2 matching 8 bases. CDR3 length: 15 residues. Germline lookup yields CDR1 SGHAT and CDR2 FQDESV (reference sequence). V was pared by 3 bases and J by 6 bases, with 7 bases of the junction left unmatched. The whole variable domain, remainder taken from reference TRBV11-1 and TRBJ2-1, is EAEVAQSPRYKITEKSQAVAFWCDPISGHATLYWYRQILGQGPELLVQFQDESVVDDSQLPKDRFSAERLKGVDSTLKIQPAELGDSAMYLCASSFVGLAGNEQFFGPGTRLTVL.

This clone counts as medium-sized. This chain uses TRBV4-1 with TRBJ2-7, with TRBD1 matching 8 bases. The germline V gene has CDR1 MGHRA and CDR2 YSYEKL. J lost 7 bases, V lost 4 bases, and 15 bases had no gene match. The length of the CDR3 is 16 residues. CDR3 loop: CASSPGQGSLPEEQYF. The CDR3, as DNA: TGCGCCAGCAGCCCAGGACAGGGTTCCCTTCCTGAGGAGCAGTACTTC.

This clone is medium-sized by share. CDR3 sequence (DNA): TGTGCCAGCAGCCAATGGACCGGGACAGGAGCCACAGATACGCAGTATTTT. Residues: CASSQWTGTGATDTQYF. The rearrangement uses TRBV3-1 and TRBJ2-3, with 8 bases lining up with TRBD1. Germline assignment: CDR1 LGHDT and CDR2 YNNKEL (reference sequence). The CDR3 extends over 17 amino acids. Trimming took 2 bases from V and 2 from J; bases not matched to a gene: 9.

The chain employs TRBV2 and TRBJ1-6; TRBD1 is a possible D gene (5 bases). CDR3 length equals 15 residues. The germline CDR1 and CDR2 sequences are SNHLY and FYNNEI. Trimming cost V 5 bases and J 6 bases, with 14 bases left between them. Written as DNA, the CDR3 is TGTGCCAGCAGTTTAGGAACAGGCTCTAATTCACCCCTCCACTTT. Its protein product is CASSLGTGSNSPLHF.

This sequence joins TRBV13 and TRBJ2-7; D not certain. Germline CDR1 reads PRHDT; CDR2 reads FYEKMQ (reference sequence). V shed 1 base and J shed 5 bases, with 6 bases lying between them. CDR3 length equals 12 residues. The CDR3 nucleotides are TGTGCCAGCAGCTTAGAAGGAAACGAGCAGTACTTC. Translation: CASSLEGNEQYF.

This chain uses TRBV5-1 with TRBJ2-7; TRBD1 agrees at 8 bases. The CDR3 is made up of 13 amino acids. J gave up 4 bases and V 5 bases, and 5 bases lay outside the gene matches. The germline V gene has CDR1 SGHRS and CDR2 YFSETQ. CDR3 in amino acids: CASRQGAGYEQYF. The CDR3 region has the DNA TGCGCCAGCAGGCAGGGGGCCGGGTACGAGCAGTACTTC.

The V and J genes are TRBV28 and TRBJ2-1, with unresolved D. Germline assignment: CDR1 MDHEN and CDR2 SYDVKM. Trimming took off 7 bases at V and 0 bases at J, with 16 bases between the two ends. The CDR3 length is 16 residues. CDR3 nucleotide sequence: TGTGCCAGCAAGGGATACCAATCCAGCTCCTACAATGAGCAGTTCTTC. It encodes CASKGYQSSSYNEQFF.